The sequence of this T cell receptor beta chain was determined in a study of T cell responses to AZD1222 COVID-19 vaccine. Generated by immunoSEQ multiplex PCR, the TCRdb table keeps only in-frame clones and is missing some. The sample carries 85,000 to 100,000 clones, around 90% recorded once. After removal of 5 bases from V and 9 bases from J, the junction contained 11 bases not matched to a gene. The CDR3 has 15 residues. In germline, CDR1 is SEHNR, CDR2 FQNEAQ (reference sequence). Remarks on this clone: The antigen is undetermined.

Study results and caveats: Targeting of unmutated variant regions was reportedly seen in nearly half of spike-specific TCRs. Donors, mostly white British, included more females; clonal diversity was possibly underestimated. Spike-specific TCRs gained breadth and depth after people received two AZD1222 doses.

Sequencing was performed on peripheral blood, taken 28 days after the second AZD1222 dose. The V and J genes are TRBV7-9 and TRBJ2-3; 10 bases line up with TRBD1. The TCR comes from an adult who received the AZD1222 COVID-19 vaccine. CDR3 amino acids: CASSLSRQGARTQYF. Written as DNA, the CDR3 is TGTGCCAGCAGCCTTTCCCGACAGGGGGCGCGAACGCAGTATTTT. Based on the CDR3 plus reference TRBV7-9 and TRBJ2-3, the full variable domain is DTGVSQNPRHKITKRGQNVTFRCDPISEHNRLYWYRQTLGQGPEFLTYFQNEAQLEKSRLLSDRFSAERPKGSFSTLEIQRTEQGDSAMYLCASSLSRQGARTQYFGPGTRLTVL.